The T cell receptor beta chain described here comes from a study of T-cell memory formation after mild COVID-19 (dated by TCRdb to the early 2020s). For the wider study: TCR sequence clusters from the two donors were largely donor specific. In two donors, T-cell clones that expanded and contracted after mild COVID-19 were tracked by sequencing TCRalpha and TCRbeta repertoires over time. Two young, previously healthy adult volunteers made up the cohort, one male and one female.

The paper as a whole reports these results and caveats: Clones that contracted from day 15 to 85 showed balanced CD4/CD8 phenotypes, whereas a second wave of clones that expanded from day 15 to 37 leaned towards CD4+. Contracting CD4+ clones were located mainly in the CM and EM memory subsets, whereas CD8+ clones were found to be enriched in EMRA. The study covered only a couple of mild cases, and larger cohorts including severe cases with pre-infection samples were considered necessary. Some responding clones were detected in pre-infection memory, which suggested that pre-existing cross-reactive memory T cells had joined the SARS-CoV-2 response. SARS-CoV-2 specificity of the second-wave clones peaking on day 37 was not confirmed.

The germline V gene (reference sequence) sets CDR1 to LNHDA and CDR2 to SQIVND. V and J lose 3 bases and 7 bases, and a span of 10 bases separates them. Taken from cysteine to phenylalanine, the CDR3 has 13 residues. CDR3 DNA is the only sequence kept; it has 39 bases, read in frame from the first base. Ficoll-Paque density gradient centrifugation was used to isolate PBMCs. The sequencing machine was an Illumina NovaSeq 6000. Using 5'RACE with constant-segment primers, TCRalpha and TCRbeta cDNA libraries were constructed, with sample barcodes and unique molecular identifiers added in the process. Trizol reagent was used to extract RNA from every sample. Amplification of the libraries took two PCR steps, and the second step added a second sample barcode plus Illumina TruSeq adapters. Sequencing of libraries was performed on an Illumina NovaSeq with 2 x 150 bp paired-end reads. The study's processing was this. Reads were demultiplexed and collapsed into UMI-guided consensus sequences with migec v1.2.7. Using mixcr v2.1.11, the UMI consensuses were aligned to TRA and TRB V and J templates and assembled into clonotypes. Clonotypes were classified as expanded or contracted when called significant by both edgeR and NoisET, with noise models trained on biological replicates. edgeR calls used a false discovery rate-adjusted p below 0.01 and a log2 fold-change threshold of 1. PCA with hierarchical clustering of max-normalized trajectories of the 1000 most abundant clonotypes was used as exploratory dynamics analysis. Separately sequenced CD4+ and CD8+ repertoires were used to assign the CD4 or CD8 phenotype of responding clones. TCRdb took the public reads, trimmed them with fastp at Q25, ran MiXCR for clone calling and kept in-frame beta chains. CDR3 protein sequences are deduplicated, and each keeps its most common genes and DNA. The V and J calls shown here were made by TCRdb, not taken from the authors' results. Present in this sample are around 510,000 distinct CDR3 sequences, roughly a fifth of which were seen just once. Together, the top ten hold 8.4% of the sample.

This clonotype was seen more than once but under ten times. No cognate antigen has been identified for it. No quality values exist for individual bases; no much larger clone is one base distant. The chain is assembled from TRBV19 and TRBJ1-5; TRBD1 is perhaps the D gene, given 5 matching bases. This receptor was identified in an adult woman who had mild COVID-19 (a few samples of this study predate the infection). The sample titles of this study are shuffled in the database, so cell type and time point are left out; the donor was told from shared clones. The sequencing input was PBMCs or a T cell subset sorted from them (not recorded which). The sequenced DNA is TGTGCCAGTAGTATTCGTAGGGACCAGCCCCAGCATTTT. This translates into CASSIRRDQPQHF.